These 4 T cell receptor beta chains came from one sample sequenced in a study of neurological immune-mediated disorders (dated by TCRdb to between 2018 and 2021). The library was obtained by 5' RACE. Sequenced using an Illumina HiSeq 2500. Starting from the raw public reads, TCRdb applied fastp trimming at Q25, assembled clones with MiXCR and retained in-frame beta chains. Every entry covers one CDR3 protein and lists the most common genes and DNA from its rows. Across this sample there are some 30,000 distinct CDR3 sequences, with about 21% seen only once. The top ten clonotypes cover 16% of the sample. The sequenced sample was PBMCs. The receptors come from a woman aged 60-70 years in good health.

This clonotype was seen many times. The V call is TRBV5-4, the J call TRBJ1-1; D call uncertain. This CDR3 has 14 amino acids. The V gene lost 0 bases and the J gene lost 1 base, with 7 bases spanning the gap. Per the germline V gene, CDR1 is SGHNT and CDR2 is YYREEE (reference sequence). The CDR3 loop reads CASSLVGRNTEAFF. CDR3 bases: TGTGCCAGCAGCTTGGTGGGCAGGAACACTGAAGCTTTCTTT.

This clonotype was detected ten times or more. The J gene is TRBJ2-1, the V gene TRBV7-2, with 8 nucleotides matching TRBD1. Germline CDR1 and CDR2: SGHTA and FQGNSA. The trim removed 4 bases at V and 4 bases at J, leaving 12 bases unmatched. The CDR3 contains 17 residues. CDR3 sequence (DNA): TGTGCCAGCAGCTCCCTTGGACAGGGCCTAAGGTACAATGAGCAGTTCTTC. Protein sequence: CASSSLGQGLRYNEQFF.

This clonotype was counted ten times or more. Written as DNA, the CDR3 is TGTGCCAGCAGACGGGCTTTCGAAAAACTGTTTTTT. As protein: CASRRAFEKLFF. The chain combines TRBV5-5 with TRBJ1-4; D is undetermined. Germline values: CDR1 SGHKS, CDR2 YYEKEE (reference sequence). V was trimmed by 5 bases and J by 8 bases, leaving 10 bases between them. This CDR3 spans 12 amino acids.

This clonotype was observed at least ten times. V is TRBV12-3 or TRBV12-4 and J is TRBJ2-1; D is ambiguous. Between the trimmed V and J ends, which lost 1 base and 7 bases, there was a span of 8 bases. The CDR3 has 13 residues. CDR3 sequence reads: CASSLVGGNEQFF. In DNA, the CDR3 is TGTGCCAGCAGTTTAGTCGGCGGAAATGAGCAGTTCTTC.